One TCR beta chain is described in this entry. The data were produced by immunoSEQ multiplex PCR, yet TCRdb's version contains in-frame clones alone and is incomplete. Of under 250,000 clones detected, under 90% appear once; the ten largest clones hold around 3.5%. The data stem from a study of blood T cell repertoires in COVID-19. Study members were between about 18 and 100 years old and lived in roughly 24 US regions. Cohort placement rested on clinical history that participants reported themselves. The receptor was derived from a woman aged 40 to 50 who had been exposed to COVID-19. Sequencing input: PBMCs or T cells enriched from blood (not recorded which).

The CDR3 DNA reads TGTGCCAGCAGCTTAGAAAGTTCGACAGGGAGCGGAGAGACCCAGTACTTC. Translating it yields CASSLESSTGSGETQYF. The rearrangement joins TRBV7-8 to TRBJ2-5; TRBD1 aligns across 7 bases. V gave up 1 base and J gave up 4 bases; unmatched junction bases: 12. The CDR3 is made up of 17 amino acids. Per the germline V gene, CDR1 is SGHVS and CDR2 is FQNEAQ.